The subject of this entry is one TCR beta chain. Antigen unknown. V was trimmed by 3 bases and J by 0 bases, leaving 13 bases between them. Germline values: CDR1 MDHEN, CDR2 SYDVKM. There are 16 residues in the CDR3. TCRdb's copy holds only in-frame clones and misses some; the assay was immunoSEQ multiplex PCR. The sample shows roughly 7,300 clones, 80% of them seen only once. The sample comes from a study of chemoradiotherapy in HPV16-positive cancers. Study-wide results and caveats: HPV-responsive T-cell expansion during chemoradiotherapy was linked to improved recurrence-free survival in HPV16-positive patients. During treatment, candidate HPV-specific clones and E7-related motifs expanded in tumor.

Repeated repertoire sampling spanned the course of chemoradiotherapy. V and J are TRBV28 and TRBJ2-3; D remains ambiguous. This material was collected from a patient who underwent chemoradiotherapy. The sequence came from a human donor with HPV-associated anogenital cancer. DNA for the CDR3: TGTGCCAGCAGTTTCGGCCCGTCCTCTAGCACAGATACGCAGTATTTT. Translation gives CASSFGPSSSTDTQYF.